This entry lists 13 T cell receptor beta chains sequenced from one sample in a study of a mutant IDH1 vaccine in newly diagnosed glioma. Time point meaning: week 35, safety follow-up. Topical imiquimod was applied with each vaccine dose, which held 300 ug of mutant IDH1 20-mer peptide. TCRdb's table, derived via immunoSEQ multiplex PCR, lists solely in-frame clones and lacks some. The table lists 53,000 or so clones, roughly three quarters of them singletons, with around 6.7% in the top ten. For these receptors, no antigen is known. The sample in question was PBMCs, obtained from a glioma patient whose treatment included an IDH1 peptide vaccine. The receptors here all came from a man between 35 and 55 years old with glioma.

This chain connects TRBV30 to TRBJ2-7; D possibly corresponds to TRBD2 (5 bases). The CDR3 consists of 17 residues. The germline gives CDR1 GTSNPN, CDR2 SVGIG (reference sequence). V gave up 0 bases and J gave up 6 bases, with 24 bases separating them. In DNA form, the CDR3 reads TGTGCCTGGAGTGTATCCCCCTCGCCCTTTAGCCGGGGCGAGCAGTACTTC. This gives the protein CAWSVSPSPFSRGEQYF.

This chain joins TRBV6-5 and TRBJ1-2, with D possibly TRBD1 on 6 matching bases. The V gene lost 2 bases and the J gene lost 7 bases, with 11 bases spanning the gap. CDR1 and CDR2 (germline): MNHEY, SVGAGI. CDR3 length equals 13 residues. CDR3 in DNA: TGTGCCAGCAGTTACCCACAGGGTGTTGGCTACACCTTC. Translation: CASSYPQGVGYTF.

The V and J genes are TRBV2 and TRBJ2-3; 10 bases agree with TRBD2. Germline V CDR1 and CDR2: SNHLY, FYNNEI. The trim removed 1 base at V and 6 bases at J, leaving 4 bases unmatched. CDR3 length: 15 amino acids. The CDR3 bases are TGTGCCAGCAGTGAAGGGGTTAGCGGGGGGGATACGCAGTATTTT. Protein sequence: CASSEGVSGGDTQYF.

In DNA form, the CDR3 reads TGTGCCAGCGTCCCCGGGAAGAATTCACCCCTCCACTTT. Protein product: CASVPGKNSPLHF. V gene TRBV2 combines with J gene TRBJ1-6; no clear D gene. The CDR3 runs to 13 residues. V was trimmed by 8 bases and J by 7 bases, leaving 12 bases between them. CDR1 is SNHLY and CDR2 is FYNNEI in the germline V gene. Supplemented by reference TRBV2 and TRBJ1-6, the full variable domain reads EPEVTQTPSHQVTQMGQEVILRCVPISNHLYFYWYRQILGQKVEFLVSFYNNEISEKSEIFDDQFSVERPDGSNFTLKIRSTKLEDSAMYFCASVPGKNSPLHFGNGTRLTVT.

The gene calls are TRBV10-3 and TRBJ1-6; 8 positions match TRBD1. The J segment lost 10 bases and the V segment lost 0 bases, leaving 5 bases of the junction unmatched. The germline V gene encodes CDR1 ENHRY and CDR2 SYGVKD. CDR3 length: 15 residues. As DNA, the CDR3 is TGTGCCATCAGTGAGTCGGGACAGGAGAACTCACCCCTCCACTTT. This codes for CAISESGQENSPLHF.

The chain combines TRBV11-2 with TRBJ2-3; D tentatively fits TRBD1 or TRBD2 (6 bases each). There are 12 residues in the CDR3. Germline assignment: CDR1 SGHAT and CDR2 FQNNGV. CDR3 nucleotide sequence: TGTGCGACCGGGGGCAGCACAGATACGCAGTATTTT. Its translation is CATGGSTDTQYF.

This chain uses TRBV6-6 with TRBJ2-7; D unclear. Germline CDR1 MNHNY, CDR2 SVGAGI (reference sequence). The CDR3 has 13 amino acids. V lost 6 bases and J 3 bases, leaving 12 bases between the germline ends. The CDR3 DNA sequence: TGTGCCAGCAGCGGACCCAACAACTACGAGCAGTACTTC. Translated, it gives CASSGPNNYEQYF.

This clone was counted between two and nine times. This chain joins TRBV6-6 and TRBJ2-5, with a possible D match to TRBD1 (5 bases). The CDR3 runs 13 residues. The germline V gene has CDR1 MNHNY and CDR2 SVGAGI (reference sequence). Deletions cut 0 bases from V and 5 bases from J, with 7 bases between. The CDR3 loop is CASSYSGAETQYF. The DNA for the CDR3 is TGTGCCAGCAGTTACTCAGGGGCCGAGACCCAGTACTTC.

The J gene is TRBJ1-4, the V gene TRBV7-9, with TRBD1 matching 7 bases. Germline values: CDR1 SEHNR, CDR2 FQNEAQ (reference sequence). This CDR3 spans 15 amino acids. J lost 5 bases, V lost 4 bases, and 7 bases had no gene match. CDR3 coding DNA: TGTGCCAGCAGCTCAACAGGGGCCGGGAATGAAAAACTGTTTTTT. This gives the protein CASSSTGAGNEKLFF.

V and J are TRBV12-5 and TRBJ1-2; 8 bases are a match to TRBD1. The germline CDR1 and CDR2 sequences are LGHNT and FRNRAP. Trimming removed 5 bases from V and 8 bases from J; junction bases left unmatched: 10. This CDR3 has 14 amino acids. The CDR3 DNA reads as TGTGCTAGTGGTCCTACGCAGGGGGCGCAAGGCTACACCTTC. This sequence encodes CASGPTQGAQGYTF.

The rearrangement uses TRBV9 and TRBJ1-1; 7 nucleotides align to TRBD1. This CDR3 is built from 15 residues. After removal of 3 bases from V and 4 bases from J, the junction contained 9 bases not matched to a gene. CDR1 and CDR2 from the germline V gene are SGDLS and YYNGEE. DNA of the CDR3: TGTGCCAGCAGCGCCTTTCAGGGGGGGAGCACTGAAGCTTTCTTT. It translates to CASSAFQGGSTEAFF.

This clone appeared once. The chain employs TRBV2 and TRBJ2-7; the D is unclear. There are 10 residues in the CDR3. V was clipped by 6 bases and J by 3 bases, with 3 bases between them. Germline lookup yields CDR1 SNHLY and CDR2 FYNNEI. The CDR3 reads CASRYYEQYF. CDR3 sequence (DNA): TGTGCCAGCAGGTACTACGAGCAGTACTTC.

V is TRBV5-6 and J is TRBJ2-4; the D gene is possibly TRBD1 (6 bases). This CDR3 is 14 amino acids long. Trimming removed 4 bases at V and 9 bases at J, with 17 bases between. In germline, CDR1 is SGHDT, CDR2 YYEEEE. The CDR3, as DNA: TGTGCCAGCAGCAGTACAGGGTCGTTGGGCATTCAGTACTTC. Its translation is CASSSTGSLGIQYF.